This TCR beta chain is drawn from a study of HIV-infected children after antiretroviral therapy interruption. Study-wide background: Interruption-arm samples span weeks 0, 12, interruption end (24 or 48), and about 3 years post-study. In continuous treatment, analyzed samples were from weeks 0, 48 and 150.

This CDR3 has 14 residues. V lost 5 bases and J lost 4, with 12 bases in between. Per germline, CDR1 SGHVS and CDR2 FQNEAQ. Treatment defined: PENTA 11 planned treatment interruption arm or continuous ART arm. The TCR library was built from RNA with a 3' RACE protocol and unique molecular identifiers. TCRdb used MiXCR to reprocess the 3' RACE reads, holding one entry per CDR3 protein. The sample records more than 85,000 distinct CDR3 sequences, roughly 6.7% being singletons. This clonotype was seen repeatedly, ten times or more. The chain uses TRBV7-8 and TRBJ2-1; the D gene is possibly TRBD2 (6 bases). The clonotype was recovered from a pool of human donors with HIV. The sequencing used CD45RA+ CD4+ T cells from PBMCs, pooled from several time points, collected from a donor given antiretroviral therapy, either interrupted or continuous. The sample's subset: naive CD4+ CD45RA+ CD45RO- T cells. For the CDR3, the DNA is TGTGCCAGCAGCCGGGCCCGGGGGTACAATGAGCAGTTCTTC. It translates to CASSRARGYNEQFF.